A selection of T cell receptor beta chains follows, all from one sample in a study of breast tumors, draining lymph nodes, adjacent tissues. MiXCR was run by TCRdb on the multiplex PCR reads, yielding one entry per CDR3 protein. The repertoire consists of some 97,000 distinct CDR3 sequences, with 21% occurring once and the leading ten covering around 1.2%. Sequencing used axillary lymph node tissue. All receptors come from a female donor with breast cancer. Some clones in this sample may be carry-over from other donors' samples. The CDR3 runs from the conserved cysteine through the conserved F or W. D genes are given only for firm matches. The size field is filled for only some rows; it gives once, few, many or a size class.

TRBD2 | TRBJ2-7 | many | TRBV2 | CASAELAPNF | TGTGCCAGCGCCGAACTAGCGCCGAACTTC
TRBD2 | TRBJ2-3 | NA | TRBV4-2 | CASSPASGYTDTQYF | TGTGCCAGCAGCCCGGCTAGCGGATACACAGATACGCAGTATTTT
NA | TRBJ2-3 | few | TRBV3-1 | CASSQAGADTQYF | TGTGCCAGCAGCCAAGCAGGGGCAGATACGCAGTATTTT
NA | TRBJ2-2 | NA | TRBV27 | CASKGGTNTGELFF | TGTGCCAGCAAGGGGGGAACGAACACCGGGGAGCTGTTTTTT
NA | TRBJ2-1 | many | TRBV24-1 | CATSDRGSYNEQFF | TGTGCCACCAGTGACCGGGGTTCCTACAATGAGCAGTTCTTC
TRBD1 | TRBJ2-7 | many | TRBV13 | CASSSFKDRVSYEQYF | TGTGCCAGCAGCTCCTTTAAGGACAGGGTTTCTTACGAGCAGTACTTC
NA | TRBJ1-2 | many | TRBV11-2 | CASSPLGVDYGYTF | TGTGCCAGCAGCCCGTTGGGGGTAGACTATGGCTACACCTTC
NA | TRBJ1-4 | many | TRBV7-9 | CASSPGVTNEKLFF | TGTGCCAGCAGCCCAGGGGTAACTAATGAAAAACTGTTTTTT
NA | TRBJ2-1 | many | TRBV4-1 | CASSQGSWVGRNEQFF | TGCGCCAGCAGCCAAGGGAGCTGGGTAGGTCGAAATGAGCAGTTCTTC
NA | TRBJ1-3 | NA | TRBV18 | CASSLSSSGNTIYF | TGTGCCAGCTCACTTTCATCCTCCGGAAACACCATATATTTT
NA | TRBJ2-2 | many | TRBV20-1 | CSAKGPSTGELFF | TGCAGTGCAAAAGGACCGAGCACCGGGGAGCTGTTTTTT
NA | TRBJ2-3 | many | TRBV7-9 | CASSLSPNSADTQYF | TGTGCCAGCAGCTTAAGTCCTAATTCAGCAGATACGCAGTATTTT
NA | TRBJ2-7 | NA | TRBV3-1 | CAGSQDSIGTYERYF | TGTGCCGGCAGCCAAGATAGTATCGGAACCTACGAGCGGTACTTC
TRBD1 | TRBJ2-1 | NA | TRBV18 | CASSPGQVNYNEQFF | TGTGCCAGCTCACCAGGACAGGTCAACTACAATGAGCAGTTCTTC
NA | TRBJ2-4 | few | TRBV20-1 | CSAAFRDGLNIQYF | TGCAGTGCCGCCTTTCGTGACGGACTAAACATTCAGTACTTC
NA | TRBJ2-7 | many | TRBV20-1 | CSARIGGQYF | TGCAGTGCTAGAATCGGTGGGCAGTACTTC
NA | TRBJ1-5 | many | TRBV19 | CASSIGVSLLISNQPQHF | TGTGCCAGTAGTATAGGTGTCAGTCTGCTAATTAGCAATCAGCCCCAGCATTTT
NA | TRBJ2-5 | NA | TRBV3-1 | CASSRTGGTQETQYF | TGTGCCAGCAGCCGGACAGGAGGGACCCAAGAGACCCAGTACTTC
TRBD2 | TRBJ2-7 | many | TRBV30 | CAWRSPREGPNEQYF | TGTGCCTGGAGGTCTCCCCGGGAGGGCCCAAACGAGCAGTACTTC
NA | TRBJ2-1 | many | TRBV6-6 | CASSYTTLNEQFF | TGTGCCAGCAGTTATACGACCCTGAATGAGCAGTTCTTC
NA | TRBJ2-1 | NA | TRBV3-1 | CASSLGHEQFF | TGTGCCAGCAGCCTAGGACACGAGCAGTTCTTC
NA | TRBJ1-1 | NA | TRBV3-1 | CASSQVLGNTEAFF | TGTGCCAGCAGCCAAGTTTTAGGAAACACTGAAGCTTTCTTT
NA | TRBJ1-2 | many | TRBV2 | CASSYTTSIYGYTF | TGTGCCAGCAGTTACACAACGAGTATTTATGGCTACACCTTC
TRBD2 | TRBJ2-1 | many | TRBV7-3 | CASSPTGTSDLEQFF | TGTGCCAGCAGCCCGACCGGGACTAGCGACCTGGAGCAGTTCTTC
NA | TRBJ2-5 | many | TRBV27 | CASSPTRYQETQYF | TGTGCCAGCAGCCCGACACGTTACCAAGAGACCCAGTACTTC
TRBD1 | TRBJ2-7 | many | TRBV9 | CASSVGGTGTYEQYF | TGTGCCAGCAGCGTAGGGGGGACAGGGACCTACGAGCAGTACTTC
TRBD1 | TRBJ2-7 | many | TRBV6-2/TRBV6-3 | CASSQLDRVNYEQYF | TGTGCCAGCAGTCAACTGGACAGGGTGAACTACGAGCAGTACTTC
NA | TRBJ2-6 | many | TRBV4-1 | CASSQGNRASGANVLTF | TGCGCCAGCAGCCAAGGTAACAGGGCCTCTGGGGCCAACGTCCTGACTTTC
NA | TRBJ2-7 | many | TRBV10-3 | CAISEQGPYEQYF | TGTGCCATCAGTGAACAGGGACCCTACGAGCAGTACTTC
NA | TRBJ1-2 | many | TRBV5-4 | CASSLGVTRSNYGYTF | TGTGCCAGCAGCTTGGGGGTGACAAGGTCTAACTATGGCTACACCTTC
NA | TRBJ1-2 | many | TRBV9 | CASSVGGGYGYTF | TGTGCCAGCAGCGTTGGGGGCGGTTATGGCTACACCTTC